The clone carrying this T cell receptor (beta chain) was counted only a few times. The CDR3 sequence is 12 residues long. The V gene's germline CDR1 is SQVTM and CDR2 ANQGSEA. V was clipped by 7 bases and J by 5 bases, with 14 bases between them. These data are taken from a study of blood T cell repertoires in COVID-19. Libraries were prepared by immunoSEQ multiplex PCR; TCRdb keeps only in-frame clonotypes and omits some of them. The table has some 64,000 clones, roughly 70% seen once. Participants, about 18 to 89 years old, spanned around 26 US areas. Participant-given clinical history determined each cohort assignment. It was within 2 weeks before study entry that exposed participants met a COVID-19 case.

The specimen was PBMCs or T cells enriched from blood (not recorded which). The TCR was taken from a woman aged 60-75 years who had been exposed to COVID-19. The chain carries TRBV29-1 and TRBJ1-1; perhaps TRBD1 as D (5 bases). The CDR3 bases are TGCAGCGCTCAACCAGGGAGGACTGAAGCTTTCTTT. It yields the protein CSAQPGRTEAFF. Variable domain in full (rest from reference TRBV29-1 and TRBJ1-1): SAVISQKPSRDICQRGTSLTIQCQVDSQVTMMFWYRQQPGQSLTLIATANQGSEATYESGFVIDKFPISRPNLTFSTLTVSNMSPEDSSIYLCSAQPGRTEAFFGQGTRLTVV.